The next 23 T cell receptor beta chains were all read from a single sample in a study of blood T cells in healthy people across ages. A second PCR of 7 to 11 cycles used a sample-barcoded 5' primer and a J-beta primer mix. TCRdb fed the 5' RACE reads into MiXCR, producing one record per CDR3 protein. The table lists some 1,500,000 distinct CDR3 sequences, 40% to 45% of them singletons. The source material was blood. These receptors were taken from a woman aged 18 to 35 in good health.

The gene calls are TRBV4-3 and TRBJ2-3; D remains ambiguous. This CDR3 region has 15 residues. The germline CDR1 and CDR2 sequences are LGHNA and YSLEER. Trimming shortened V by 0 bases and J by 2 bases, and 9 bases separated the two germline ends. CDR3 sequence reads: CASSQEPAYTDTQYF. The CDR3 DNA follows: TGCGCCAGCAGCCAAGAGCCTGCTTACACAGATACGCAGTATTTT.

The chain recombines TRBV6-2 or TRBV6-3 with TRBJ1-1; D gene ambiguous. Germline loops: CDR1 MNHEY, CDR2 SVGEGT. Trimming took 0 bases from V and 1 from J, leaving 6 bases between them. The CDR3 spans 14 residues. CDR3 protein: CASSYSSRNTEAFF. DNA of the CDR3: TGTGCCAGCAGTTACTCGAGCAGGAACACTGAAGCTTTCTTT.

This clonotype appeared a single time. The V and J genes are TRBV30 and TRBJ2-5; D assignment may be TRBD1 or TRBD2 (6 bases each). The V end lost 5 bases, the J end lost 11 bases, and 24 bases lay between the germline ends. From germline, CDR1 is GTSNPN and CDR2 SVGIG (reference sequence). The CDR3 sequence is 14 residues long. CDR3 coding DNA: TGTGCCTGGGATGACGGGGGCCCCTACAATGAGCAGTACTTC. Translating it yields CAWDDGGPYNEQYF.

Remarks on this clonotype: A much larger clonotype is one base distant, so this may be a read error. The chain recombines TRBV6-5 with TRBJ2-3, with D hard to call. CDR1 MNHEY and CDR2 SVGAGI come from the germline V gene. The CDR3 totals 14 residues. CDR3 coding DNA: TGTACCAGCAGTCCCCCCTCCGGCACAGATACGCAGTATTTT. As protein: CTSSPPSGTDTQYF.

The rearrangement uses TRBV9 and TRBJ2-5, with 10 bases aligning to TRBD2. The J call may be faulty, since TRBJ2-7 better matches the DNA end. Germline CDR1 SGDLS, CDR2 YYNGEE. The CDR3 covers 15 residues. The CDR3 sequence is CASSVNQLAGSEQYF. The CDR3 DNA is TGTGCCAGCAGCGTAAACCAACTAGCGGGAAGCGAGCAGTACTTC.

The rearrangement links TRBV20-1 to TRBJ2-5; 8 bases fit TRBD2. The CDR3 length is 15 residues. Germline lookup yields CDR1 DFQATT and CDR2 SNEGSKA (reference sequence). Unmatched junction bases numbered 14, after V lost 3 bases and J lost 8 bases. The CDR3 spells CSASALAGRPVTQYF. CDR3 bases: TGCAGTGCTAGTGCGTTAGCGGGGCGGCCGGTAACCCAGTACTTC.

CDR3 coding DNA: TGTGCCAGCACCCCTACGAACTCTGGGGCCAACGTCCTGACTTTC. It specifies CASTPTNSGANVLTF. The rearrangement links TRBV27 to TRBJ2-6, with D unresolved. The germline gives CDR1 MNHEY, CDR2 SMNVEV (reference sequence). Trimming cost V 7 bases and J 0 bases, with 10 bases left between them. The CDR3 covers 15 residues.

The chain has TRBV4-1 and TRBJ2-7, with 9 bases identical to TRBD2. The germline V gene has CDR1 MGHRA and CDR2 YSYEKL. This CDR3 has 16 amino acids. V shed 3 bases, J shed 0 bases, and the junction held 6 bases outside the gene matches. The CDR3 is CASSHPLAGSSYEQYF. In DNA form, the CDR3 reads TGCGCCAGCAGCCACCCTCTAGCGGGGAGCTCCTACGAGCAGTACTTC.

The CDR3 reads CASSPRTSGAITDTQYF. The CDR3 DNA sequence: TGTGCCAGCAGCCCTAGGACTAGCGGGGCTATCACAGATACGCAGTATTTT. The chain recombines TRBV7-2 with TRBJ2-3, with 12 bases fitting TRBD2. The CDR3 is 17 amino acids. The J segment lost 2 bases and the V segment lost 5 bases, leaving 8 bases of the junction unmatched. Germline V gene data show CDR1 as SGHTA and CDR2 as FQGNSA.

The chain uses TRBV20-1 and TRBJ1-6; D might be TRBD1 (5 bases). Germline lookup yields CDR1 DFQATT and CDR2 SNEGSKA (reference sequence). Trimming cost V 3 bases and J 2 bases, with 11 bases left between them. The CDR3 extends over 15 amino acids. The CDR3 DNA follows: TGCAGTGCTAGCTCCGGGACGGCCTATAATTCACCCCTCCACTTT. This gives the protein CSASSGTAYNSPLHF.

This chain joins TRBV18 and TRBJ1-2, with D possibly being TRBD1 (5 bases). This CDR3 contains 16 residues. The germline V gene has CDR1 KGHSH and CDR2 LQKENI. Trimming pared 2 bases from V and 1 base from J, leaving 14 bases between. The CDR3 nucleotides are TGTGCCAGCTCACCAATGAAGACAGATATTAACTATGGCTACACCTTC. Its protein product is CASSPMKTDINYGYTF.

This chain links TRBV27 with TRBJ2-2, with D perhaps matching TRBD2 (6 bases). Deletions cut 2 bases from V and 2 bases from J, with 12 bases between. Germline V lookup: CDR1 MNHEY, CDR2 SMNVEV (reference sequence). The CDR3 extends over 16 amino acids. This CDR3 reads CASSLVLAINTGELFF. The CDR3 DNA is TGTGCCAGCAGTTTAGTTCTAGCGATCAACACCGGGGAGCTGTTTTTT.

The rearrangement joins TRBV2 to TRBJ1-1; the D gene is possibly TRBD1 (6 bases). V dropped 3 bases and J dropped 7 bases, with 12 bases sitting between them. CDR1 is SNHLY and CDR2 is FYNNEI in the germline V gene. This CDR3 is 13 amino acids long. The CDR3 spells CASSEDRTIEAFF. CDR3 nucleotides: TGTGCCAGCAGTGAGGACAGAACCATTGAAGCTTTCTTT.

The CDR3, as DNA: TGTGCCATCGGACTAGACTTCCTCTCCTACGAGCAGTACTTC. It specifies CAIGLDFLSYEQYF. The chain links TRBV6-1 to TRBJ2-7; 7 bases fit TRBD2. J lost 0 bases, V lost 10 bases, and 9 bases had no gene match. Germline CDR1 and CDR2: MNHNS and SASEGT. The CDR3 has 14 amino acids.

Only a few counts were recorded for this clonotype. The chain carries TRBV27 and TRBJ2-1, with 8 positions matching TRBD2. CDR1 and CDR2 (germline): MNHEY, SMNVEV (reference sequence). The ends lost 4 bases at V and 2 bases at J; junction bases unmatched: 10. This CDR3 is built from 17 residues. CDR3 residues: CASSSIHSGDAYNEQFF. For the CDR3, the DNA is TGTGCCAGCAGTTCAATCCATAGCGGGGACGCCTACAATGAGCAGTTCTTC.

The V call is TRBV20-1, the J call TRBJ1-6; D perhaps matches TRBD1 (5 bases). Between the trimmed V and J ends, which lost 0 bases and 6 bases, there was a span of 15 bases. Germline V gives CDR1 DFQATT, CDR2 SNEGSKA (reference sequence). The CDR3 has 16 residues. The CDR3 loop is CSAREVGRGPNSPLHF. CDR3 nucleotide sequence: TGCAGTGCTAGAGAGGTGGGGAGGGGCCCTAATTCACCCCTCCACTTT.

This chain uses TRBV6-5 with TRBJ1-6, with 9 bases identical to TRBD1. V lost 6 bases, J lost 4 bases, and 7 bases stayed unmatched. The germline V gene has CDR1 MNHEY and CDR2 SVGAGI. The CDR3 covers 16 residues. The CDR3 coding sequence is TGTGCCAGCAGATCGACAGGGGGGCGATATAATTCACCCCTCCACTTT. It codes for CASRSTGGRYNSPLHF.

The chain uses TRBV6-6 and TRBJ1-1, with D tentatively TRBD1 (5 bases). The CDR3 is 14 residues long. The germline CDR1 and CDR2 sequences are MNHNY and SVGAGI (reference sequence). The V and J ends lost 11 bases and 1 base respectively, with 17 bases between them. Here the CDR3 reads CAVNPRDGNTEAFF. Written as DNA, the CDR3 is TGTGCCGTGAACCCCCGGGACGGGAACACTGAAGCTTTCTTT.

V usage is TRBV6-5 and J usage is TRBJ1-1; D is uncertain. The V and J ends lost 0 bases and 1 base respectively, with 12 bases between them. Germline V lookup: CDR1 MNHEY, CDR2 SVGAGI. The CDR3 runs 16 residues. CDR3 nucleotides: TGTGCCAGCAGTTACTCGCTTGGGGTTGGGAACACTGAAGCTTTCTTT. It is translated as CASSYSLGVGNTEAFF.

In nucleotides, the CDR3 is TGCAGCATTGTGGCTATCCTAACCTACAATGAGCAGTTCTTC. It yields the protein CSIVAILTYNEQFF. The chain is built from TRBV29-1 and TRBJ2-1; D gene uncertain. The CDR3 covers 14 residues. Germline assignment: CDR1 SQVTM and CDR2 ANQGSEA. V shed 8 bases and J shed 2 bases, with 16 bases lying between them.

This clonotype was observed once. J is TRBJ2-5 and V is TRBV11-2; D may be TRBD2 (6 bases). Germline V gene sequence: CDR1 SGHAT, CDR2 FQNNGV. The CDR3 totals 15 residues. V was clipped by 6 bases and J by 11 bases, with 25 bases between them. The CDR3 DNA is TGTGCCAGCAGTCTTAGGAGGGGCTTGAGCGGTGAGCAGTACTTC. It is translated as CASSLRRGLSGEQYF.

This chain connects TRBV5-1 to TRBJ1-1; a weak D match, TRBD1 (5 bases). V was trimmed by 3 bases and J by 6 bases, leaving 15 bases between them. Germline V lookup: CDR1 SGHRS, CDR2 YFSETQ. The CDR3 is 14 amino acids. The CDR3 nucleotides are TGCGCCAGCAGCTCAACCGGGACCCGGGCTGAAGCTTTCTTT. Its protein product is CASSSTGTRAEAFF.

This clonotype has at least ten counts. This chain joins TRBV12-3 or TRBV12-4 and TRBJ2-3, with 7 bases fitting TRBD1. Trimming cost V 8 bases and J 3 bases; bases outside gene matches: 5. This CDR3 region has 13 residues. The CDR3 loop is CASGDRDTDTQYF. The CDR3 DNA sequence: TGTGCCAGCGGGGACAGAGATACAGATACGCAGTATTTT.